This T cell receptor (beta chain) was found in a study of response to subunit inactivated influenza vaccine (dated by TCRdb to 2017 to 2018). Background for the entire study: Deep quantitative T cell receptor repertoire profiling was used in the study to track responses to a trivalent subunit inactivated influenza vaccine.

As encoded in the germline V gene, CDR1 is LGHNA while CDR2 is YSLEER. The CDR3 starts with the cysteine, ends with the phenylalanine, and has 16 residues. Of all the DNA, just the CDR3 is kept, 48 bases in frame from base 1. The junction shows trimming of 1 base on V and 3 bases on J, plus 14 bases between the germline ends. Study-wide findings and limitations: It was suggested by the authors that each seasonal influenza vaccination may recruit only a limited number of new T cells.

Receptor amplification or capture employed RT-PCR. Sequenced using an Illumina HiSeq 2500. The raw public reads went through TCRdb reprocessing: fastp at Q25, MiXCR clone calling, in-frame beta chains kept. Rows with one shared CDR3 protein collapse into an entry with the most common genes and DNA. Within this sample are about 700,000 distinct CDR3 sequences, with roughly 15% of them counted one time only. The top ten hold roughly 7.2% of the sample. The table lists this clonotype with a few counts. What this receptor recognizes is not known. No base quality information exists; no much larger clone differs at one position.

This receptor was taken from a man between 50 and 59 years old who received an inactivated influenza vaccine. Donor details come from another sample of the same person, matched by shared clones. The chain joins TRBV4-3 to TRBJ2-3; the D gene remains uncertain. The sequenced sample was PBMCs from blood, obtained 14 to 15 days before vaccination. The bases are TGCGCCAGCAGCCAAGTGGGGAACTCACTTACAGATACGCAGTATTTT. This is translated as CASSQVGNSLTDTQYF.